The 24 T cell receptor beta chains below come from one sample, sequenced in a study of blood T cell repertoires in COVID-19. The data were produced by immunoSEQ multiplex PCR, yet TCRdb's version contains in-frame clones alone and is incomplete. The data contain fewer than 95,000 clones, around 90% of them singletons. The sequencing input was peripheral blood. These receptor sequences come from a woman older than 75 with acute or convalescent COVID-19.

The V call is TRBV5-8, the J call TRBJ2-2, with 10 bases identical to TRBD1. This CDR3 is 17 amino acids long. CDR1 is SGHTS, CDR2 YDEGEE, per germline. The ends lost 4 bases at V and 5 bases at J; junction bases unmatched: 11. The CDR3 reads CASSHDGGQGLTGELFF. The CDR3 DNA follows: TGTGCCAGCAGCCACGACGGGGGACAGGGGCTTACCGGGGAGCTGTTTTTT. The complete variable domain, with remaining parts taken from reference TRBV5-8 and TRBJ2-2, reads EAGVTQSPTHLIKTRGQQATLRCSPISGHTSVYWYQQALGLGLQFLLWYDEGEERNRGNFPPRFSGRQFPNYSSELNVNALELEDSALYLCASSHDGGQGLTGELFFGEGSRLTVL.

The rearrangement links TRBV28 to TRBJ2-5; D ambiguous. V shed 6 bases and J shed 5 bases, with 7 bases lying between them. The germline gives CDR1 MDHEN, CDR2 SYDVKM. CDR3 length equals 11 residues. The CDR3 here is CASSPFETQYF. CDR3 nucleotide sequence: TGTGCCAGCAGCCCCTTCGAGACCCAGTACTTC.

This chain uses TRBV4-2 with TRBJ1-6; 7 bases map to TRBD1. The CDR3 is 15 amino acids. Germline V gene lookup returns CDR1 LGHNA and CDR2 YNFKEQ. Trimming cost V 4 bases and J 5 bases; bases outside gene matches: 5. This chain's CDR3 is CASSRPGQNNSPLHF. The CDR3 DNA follows: TGTGCCAGCAGCCGGCCGGGACAGAATAATTCACCCCTCCACTTT.

This clone was detected only once. In nucleotides, the CDR3 is TGTGCCAGCTCACCGGGGGGGAGGTCACCCCTCCACTTT. The encoded protein is CASSPGGRSPLHF. The chain joins TRBV18 to TRBJ1-6, with a tentative D call TRBD1 (5 bases). The CDR3 has 13 amino acids. Germline CDR1 and CDR2: KGHSH and LQKENI. The V and J ends lost 3 bases and 10 bases respectively, with 10 bases between them.

This rearrangement joins TRBV6-5 to TRBJ2-5; TRBD2 matches 10 bases. CDR1 MNHEY and CDR2 SVGAGI come from the germline V gene. The CDR3 is 14 amino acids. The J segment lost 5 bases and the V segment lost 6 bases, leaving 6 bases of the junction unmatched. For the CDR3, the DNA is TGTGCCAGCAGAACGGGACTAGCGTATGAGACCCAGTACTTC. Translating gives CASRTGLAYETQYF.

As DNA, the CDR3 is TGTGCCAGTAGTTCGACAGGGTTTATTTGGCAAGAGACCCAGTACTTC. It yields the protein CASSSTGFIWQETQYF. This rearrangement joins TRBV19 to TRBJ2-5; 7 bases are shared with TRBD1. In germline, CDR1 is LNHDA, CDR2 SQIVND (reference sequence). With V trimmed by 5 bases and J by 2 bases, 11 bases remained unmatched. The CDR3 loop spans 16 amino acids.

This rearrangement joins TRBV5-1 to TRBJ2-1; the match to TRBD2 covers 9 bases. The germline V gene encodes CDR1 SGHRS and CDR2 YFSETQ. J was trimmed by 2 bases and V by 0 bases; bases with no gene match: 3. The CDR3 extends over 16 amino acids. CDR3 in DNA: TGCGCCAGCAGCTTGGGGCTAGCGGGGCCCTACAATGAGCAGTTCTTC. Translating it yields CASSLGLAGPYNEQFF.

This clone was seen only once. J is TRBJ1-3 and V is TRBV5-8; the D gene is possibly TRBD1 (5 bases). This CDR3 is 17 amino acids long. The germline V gene encodes CDR1 SGHTS and CDR2 YDEGEE. The germline V and J ends were trimmed by 0 bases and 1 base, with 14 bases remaining between them. For the CDR3, the DNA is TGTGCCAGCAGCTTGGAGATCCCAGGGCGATCTGGAAACACCATATATTTT. It encodes CASSLEIPGRSGNTIYF.

The chain is built from TRBV3-1 (or the pseudogene TRBV3-2) and TRBJ1-3; D possibly corresponds to TRBD1 (5 bases). V dropped 5 bases and J dropped 0 bases, with 14 bases sitting between them. Germline CDR1 and CDR2: LGHDT and YNNKEL (reference sequence). The CDR3 has 16 amino acids. CDR3 residues: CASSKGAGLSGNTIYF. As DNA, the CDR3 is TGTGCCAGCAGCAAAGGGGCAGGGCTCTCTGGAAACACCATATATTTT.

J is TRBJ2-2 and V is TRBV7-2; 13 positions match TRBD2. The CDR3 has 17 residues. V gave up 2 bases and J gave up 4 bases; unmatched junction bases: 4. CDR1 is SGHTA and CDR2 is FQGNSA in the germline V gene. The CDR3 DNA follows: TGTGCCAGCAGCTTAAAGGGACTAGCGGGGAGCACCGGGGAGCTGTTTTTT. Translation gives CASSLKGLAGSTGELFF. Looking up the rest from reference TRBV7-2 and TRBJ2-2 gives the full variable domain: GAGVSQSPSNKVTEKGKDVELRCDPISGHTALYWYRQSLGQGLEFLIYFQGNSAPDKSGLPSDRFSAERTGGSVSTLTIQRTQQEDSAVYLCASSLKGLAGSTGELFFGEGSRLTVL.

This clone appeared a single time. The genes are TRBV6-5 and TRBJ1-5, with 7 bases identical to TRBD1. The CDR3 contains 14 residues. Losses at the gene ends were 6 bases for V and 1 base for J; bases not matched to a gene: 3. CDR1 and CDR2 (germline): MNHEY, SVGAGI. Here the CDR3 reads CASSNRGSNQPQHF. CDR3 sequence (DNA): TGTGCCAGCAGCAACAGGGGCAGCAATCAGCCCCAGCATTTT.

The rearrangement uses TRBV6-1 and TRBJ1-4, with 7 bases identical to TRBD1. CDR1 is MNHNS and CDR2 is SASEGT in the germline V gene. V gave up 5 bases and J gave up 6 bases; unmatched junction bases: 6. This CDR3 is built from 14 residues. The CDR3 loop reads CASSWTGGDEKLFF. CDR3 nucleotide sequence: TGTGCCAGCAGTTGGACAGGTGGGGATGAAAAACTGTTTTTT.

V and J are TRBV4-3 and TRBJ2-1; the match to TRBD2 covers 10 bases. Losses at the gene ends were 0 bases for V and 6 bases for J; bases not matched to a gene: 5. Germline-derived CDR1 and CDR2 are LGHNA and YSLEER. This CDR3 is 16 amino acids long. The CDR3 here is CASSQEAWTSGNEQFF. The DNA of the CDR3 is TGCGCCAGCAGCCAAGAGGCGTGGACTAGCGGCAATGAGCAGTTCTTC.

The CDR3 is CASSFRLAETDTQYF. The CDR3, as DNA: TGTGCCAGCAGCTTCCGACTAGCGGAAACAGATACGCAGTATTTT. The V and J genes are TRBV5-6 and TRBJ2-3; 9 nucleotides agree with TRBD2. The CDR3 covers 15 residues. Germline V lookup: CDR1 SGHDT, CDR2 YYEEEE. The ends lost 2 bases at V and 3 bases at J; junction bases unmatched: 4.

This clone was seen a single time. This chain connects TRBV5-1 to TRBJ1-4, with 8 bases aligning to TRBD1. Germline V gene sequence: CDR1 SGHRS, CDR2 YFSETQ. The CDR3 covers 14 residues. With 4 bases clipped from V and 7 bases from J, the junction kept 6 bases outside the gene matches. As DNA, the CDR3 is TGCGCCAGCAGCGAAGGACAGGGCCGTGAAAAACTGTTTTTT. This encodes CASSEGQGREKLFF.

In regard to this clone: The sample holds other DNA sequences that translate to the same CDR3. The chain joins TRBV28 to TRBJ2-5; TRBD2 agrees at 7 bases. The CDR3 extends over 13 amino acids. J lost 4 bases, V lost 3 bases, and 2 bases had no gene match. CDR1 and CDR2 (germline): MDHEN, SYDVKM. CDR3 residues: CASSLGGRETQYF. The CDR3 DNA sequence: TGTGCCAGCAGTTTGGGCGGGAGAGAGACCCAGTACTTC.

V usage is TRBV2 and J usage is TRBJ1-3, with 7 nucleotides matching TRBD1. This CDR3 has 12 residues. Germline V lookup: CDR1 SNHLY, CDR2 FYNNEI. The V gene end was trimmed by 4 bases and the J gene end by 9 bases; junction bases not matched to a gene: 3. The CDR3 sequence is CASSGDSATIYF. DNA for the CDR3: TGTGCCAGCAGTGGGGACAGCGCCACCATATATTTT.

V is TRBV6-6 and J is TRBJ2-1; 12 nucleotides line up with TRBD2. The CDR3 consists of 13 residues. Germline loops: CDR1 MNHNY, CDR2 SVGAGI (reference sequence). V shed 8 bases and J 10 bases; nucleotides not matched to a gene: 6. CDR3 loop: CASCLAGGVEQFF. The DNA for the CDR3 is TGTGCCAGCTGTCTAGCGGGGGGGGTGGAGCAGTTCTTC.

The rearrangement links TRBV7-6 to TRBJ1-2, with 7 positions matching TRBD1. The CDR3 loop spans 16 amino acids. V shed 5 bases and J 4 bases; nucleotides not matched to a gene: 13. Germline V gene lookup returns CDR1 SGHVS and CDR2 FNYEAQ. CDR3 protein: CASSPGQAKRGYGYTF. The CDR3 DNA reads as TGTGCCAGCAGCCCCGGACAGGCCAAACGAGGCTATGGCTACACCTTC.

The chain employs TRBV10-1 and TRBJ2-1, with 8 bases identical to TRBD2. J gave up 6 bases and V 2 bases, and 6 bases lay outside the gene matches. The CDR3 length is 15 residues. In germline, CDR1 is WNHNN, CDR2 SYGVQD (reference sequence). The CDR3 protein is CASSEGTRRTNEQFF. The CDR3 region has the DNA TGCGCCAGCAGTGAGGGGACTAGGAGAACCAATGAGCAGTTCTTC.

The chain has TRBV11-2 and TRBJ1-2, with 8 bases fitting TRBD1. The CDR3 has 14 residues. V gave up 5 bases and J gave up 7 bases; unmatched junction bases: 9. The germline CDR1 and CDR2 sequences are SGHAT and FQNNGV. In DNA, the CDR3 is TGTGCCAGCAGCCCGAGGACAGGGTGGAGTGGCTACACCTTC. This translates into CASSPRTGWSGYTF. The full variable domain, in which reference TRBV11-2 and TRBJ1-2 provide the parts outside the CDR3, is EAGVAQSPRYKIIEKRQSVAFWCNPISGHATLYWYQQILGQGPKLLIQFQNNGVVDDSQLPKDRFSAERLKGVDSTLKIQPAKLEDSAVYLCASSPRTGWSGYTFGSGTRLTVV.

The J gene is TRBJ1-2, the V gene TRBV27, with 12 positions matching TRBD1. V lost 3 bases to trimming and J lost 7 bases; unmatched junction nucleotides: 3. The germline V gene encodes CDR1 MNHEY and CDR2 SMNVEV (reference sequence). The CDR3 loop spans 14 amino acids. This CDR3 is CASSFRDRGLGYTF. CDR3 sequence (DNA): TGTGCCAGCAGTTTTAGGGACAGGGGGCTTGGCTACACCTTC.

This clone was counted a single time. The chain has TRBV3-1 (or the pseudogene TRBV3-2) and TRBJ2-1; 12 bases line up with TRBD2. The V gene's germline CDR1 is LGHDT and CDR2 YNNKEL (reference sequence). Losses at the gene ends were 1 base for V and 5 bases for J; bases not matched to a gene: 9. This CDR3 has 18 amino acids. CDR3 bases: TGTGCCAGCAGCCAAGGAACACCGGGACTAGCGGGTCACAATGAGCAGTTCTTC. Amino acid sequence: CASSQGTPGLAGHNEQFF.

This rearrangement joins TRBV18 to TRBJ2-7; 7 bases fit TRBD2. In germline, CDR1 is KGHSH, CDR2 LQKENI. V shed 3 bases, J shed 4 bases, and the junction held 9 bases outside the gene matches. CDR3 length: 15 residues. The CDR3 here is CASSPPRGEDYEQYF. CDR3 in DNA: TGTGCCAGCTCACCGCCCCGGGGGGAAGATTACGAGCAGTACTTC.